This T cell receptor beta chain stems from a study of blood T cell repertoires in COVID-19. Study-level information: Sites across the United States, Italy and Spain contributed samples from acute and convalescent COVID-19. T cells, B-cell-depleted T cells, or PBMCs supplied cDNA or gDNA.

In the authors' methods: Amplification of reference gene primers was used by the study to estimate nucleated cell counts. This table comes from immunoSEQ multiplex PCR, and its TCRdb copy is limited to in-frame clones, with some not included. Clone size and the V and J calls come from that table; the DNA yielded D and trimming. The table records some 100,000 clones, around nine tenths of them present only once. This clone has a handful of counts. Germline V CDR1 and CDR2: SGHAT, FQNNGV. V dropped 5 bases and J dropped 6; count of bases not matched to a gene: 10. The CDR3 consists of 15 residues. This clonotype originated in a woman between 65 and 79 years old with acute or convalescent COVID-19. The sequencing input was peripheral blood. The chain recombines TRBV11-2 with TRBJ2-7; 10 bases fit TRBD2. CDR3 protein: CASSHLSGRALEQYF. As DNA, the CDR3 is TGTGCCAGCAGCCATCTCAGCGGGAGGGCCCTCGAGCAGTACTTC.